This T cell receptor (beta chain) was identified in a study of blood T cell repertoires in COVID-19. Germline loops: CDR1 LGHDT, CDR2 YNNKEL (reference sequence). V was pared by 6 bases and J by 1 base, with 9 bases between. The CDR3 totals 13 residues. Profiling relied on immunoSEQ multiplex PCR, and the TCRdb table lists in-frame clones only, not all of them. The sample has fewer than 500,000 clones, around 87% seen once; the top ten hold approximately 1.2%. The sample comprised PBMCs or T cells enriched from blood (not recorded which). The sequence was obtained from a young man who had recovered from COVID-19. J is TRBJ1-1 and V is TRBV3-1 (or the pseudogene TRBV3-2); D remains ambiguous. CDR3 amino acids: CASRRTSNTEAFF. The CDR3 bases are TGTGCCAGCAGAAGAACTTCGAACACTGAAGCTTTCTTT.